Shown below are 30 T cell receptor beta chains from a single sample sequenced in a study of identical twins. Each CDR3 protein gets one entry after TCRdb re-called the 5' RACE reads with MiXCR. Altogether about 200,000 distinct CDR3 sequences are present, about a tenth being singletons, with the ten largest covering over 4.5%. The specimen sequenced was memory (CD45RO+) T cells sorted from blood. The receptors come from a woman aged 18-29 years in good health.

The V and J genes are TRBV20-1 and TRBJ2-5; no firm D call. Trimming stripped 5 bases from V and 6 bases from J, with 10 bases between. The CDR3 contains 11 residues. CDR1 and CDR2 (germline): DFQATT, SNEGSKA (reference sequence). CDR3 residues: CSALKTKTQYF. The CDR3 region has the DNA TGCAGTGCTTTAAAGACCAAGACCCAGTACTTC.

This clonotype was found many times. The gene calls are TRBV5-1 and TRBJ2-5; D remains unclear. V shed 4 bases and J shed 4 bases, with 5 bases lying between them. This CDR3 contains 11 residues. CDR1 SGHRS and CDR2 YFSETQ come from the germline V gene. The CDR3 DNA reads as TGCGCCAGCAGCGTCGGAGAGACCCAGTACTTC. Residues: CASSVGETQYF. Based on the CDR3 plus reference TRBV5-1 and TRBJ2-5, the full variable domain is KAGVTQTPRYLIKTRGQQVTLSCSPISGHRSVSWYQQTPGQGLQFLFEYFSETQRNKGNFPGRFSGRQFSNSRSEMNVSTLELGDSALYLCASSVGETQYFGPGTRLLVL.

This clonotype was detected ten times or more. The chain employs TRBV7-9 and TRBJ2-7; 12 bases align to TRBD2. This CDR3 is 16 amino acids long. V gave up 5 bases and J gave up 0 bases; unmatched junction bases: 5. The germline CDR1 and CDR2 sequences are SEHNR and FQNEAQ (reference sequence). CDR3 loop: CASSGGLAGYSYEQYF. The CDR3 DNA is TGTGCCAGCAGCGGGGGACTAGCGGGTTACTCCTACGAGCAGTACTTC.

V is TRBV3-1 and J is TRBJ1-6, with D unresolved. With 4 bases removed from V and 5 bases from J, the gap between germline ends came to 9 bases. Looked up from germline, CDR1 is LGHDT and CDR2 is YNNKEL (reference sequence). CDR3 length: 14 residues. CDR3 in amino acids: CASSLALDNSPLHF. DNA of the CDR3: TGTGCCAGCAGCCTGGCCTTGGATAATTCACCCCTCCACTTT. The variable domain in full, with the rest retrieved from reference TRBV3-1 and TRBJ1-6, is DTAVSQTPKYLVTQMGNDKSIKCEQNLGHDTMYWYKQDSKKFLKIMFSYNNKELIINETVPNRFSPKSPDKAHLNLHINSLELGDSAVYFCASSLALDNSPLHFGNGTRLTVT.

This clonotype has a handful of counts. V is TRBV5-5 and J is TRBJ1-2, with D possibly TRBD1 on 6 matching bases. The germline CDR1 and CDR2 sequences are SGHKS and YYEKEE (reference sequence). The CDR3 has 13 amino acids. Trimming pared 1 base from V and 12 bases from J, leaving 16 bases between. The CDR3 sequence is CASSLYPGQSHTF. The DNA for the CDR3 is TGTGCCAGCAGCTTGTACCCAGGACAGTCCCACACCTTC.

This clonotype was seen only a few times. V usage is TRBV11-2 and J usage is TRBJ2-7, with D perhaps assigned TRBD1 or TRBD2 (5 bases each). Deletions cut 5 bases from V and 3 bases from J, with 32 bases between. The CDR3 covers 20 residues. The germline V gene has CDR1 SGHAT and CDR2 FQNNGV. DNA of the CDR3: TGTGCCAGCAGCCCGTATCCACCGGGACGCGAACCGAGGGAGAGCTACGAGCAGTACTTC. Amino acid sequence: CASSPYPPGREPRESYEQYF.

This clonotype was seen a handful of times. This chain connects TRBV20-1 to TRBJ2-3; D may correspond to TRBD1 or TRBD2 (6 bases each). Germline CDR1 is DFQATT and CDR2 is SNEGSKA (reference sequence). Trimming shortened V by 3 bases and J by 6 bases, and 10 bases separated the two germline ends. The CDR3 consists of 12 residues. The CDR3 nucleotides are TGCAGTGCTAGGGGGGGCATGGATACGCAGTATTTT. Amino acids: CSARGGMDTQYF.

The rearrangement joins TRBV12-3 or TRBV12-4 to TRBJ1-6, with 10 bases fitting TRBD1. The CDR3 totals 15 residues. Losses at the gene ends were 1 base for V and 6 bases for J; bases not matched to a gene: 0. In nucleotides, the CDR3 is TGTGCCAGCAGTTTAGGGACAGGGGGTAATTCACCCCTCCACTTT. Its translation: CASSLGTGGNSPLHF.

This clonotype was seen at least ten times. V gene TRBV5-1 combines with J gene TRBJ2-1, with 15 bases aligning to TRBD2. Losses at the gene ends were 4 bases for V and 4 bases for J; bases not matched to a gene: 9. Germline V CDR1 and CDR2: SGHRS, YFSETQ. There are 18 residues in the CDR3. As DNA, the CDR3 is TGCGCCAGCAGCCGGACTAGCGGGGGGGCGGGACAATACAATGAGCAGTTCTTC. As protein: CASSRTSGGAGQYNEQFF.

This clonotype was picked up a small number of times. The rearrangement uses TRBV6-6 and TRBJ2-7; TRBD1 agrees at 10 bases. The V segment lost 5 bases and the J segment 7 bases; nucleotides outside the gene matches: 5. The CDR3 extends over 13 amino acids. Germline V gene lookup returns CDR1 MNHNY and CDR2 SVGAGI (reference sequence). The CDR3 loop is CASSADRGGEQYF. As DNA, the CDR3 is TGTGCCAGCAGTGCGGACAGGGGGGGAGAGCAGTACTTC.

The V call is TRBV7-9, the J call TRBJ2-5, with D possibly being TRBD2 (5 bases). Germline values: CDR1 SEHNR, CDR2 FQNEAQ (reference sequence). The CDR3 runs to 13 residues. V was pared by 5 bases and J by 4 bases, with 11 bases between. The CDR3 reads CASSPTRGETQYF. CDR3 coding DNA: TGTGCCAGCAGCCCCACTAGAGGAGAGACCCAGTACTTC. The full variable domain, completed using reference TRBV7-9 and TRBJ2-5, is DTGVSQNPRHKITKRGQNVTFRCDPISEHNRLYWYRQTLGQGPEFLTYFQNEAQLEKSRLLSDRFSAERPKGSFSTLEIQRTEQGDSAMYLCASSPTRGETQYFGPGTRLLVL.

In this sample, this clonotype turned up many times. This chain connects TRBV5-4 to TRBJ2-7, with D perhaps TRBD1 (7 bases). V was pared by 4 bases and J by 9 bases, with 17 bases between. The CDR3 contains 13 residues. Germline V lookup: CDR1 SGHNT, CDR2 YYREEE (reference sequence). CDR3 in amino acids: CASSRSGGPPQYF. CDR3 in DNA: TGTGCCAGCAGCAGATCAGGGGGGCCCCCGCAGTACTTC.

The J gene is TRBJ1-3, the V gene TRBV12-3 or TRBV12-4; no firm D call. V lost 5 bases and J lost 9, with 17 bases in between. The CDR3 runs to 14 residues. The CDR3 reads CASSAPGGLGTIYF. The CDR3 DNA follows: TGTGCCAGCAGTGCTCCAGGAGGGTTAGGCACCATATATTTT.

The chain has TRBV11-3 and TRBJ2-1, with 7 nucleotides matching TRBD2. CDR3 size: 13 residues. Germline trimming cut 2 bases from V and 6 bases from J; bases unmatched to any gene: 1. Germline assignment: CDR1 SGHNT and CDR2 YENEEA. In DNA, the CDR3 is TGTGCCAGCAGCTTACGCGGGAGCAATGAGCAGTTCTTC. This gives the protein CASSLRGSNEQFF.

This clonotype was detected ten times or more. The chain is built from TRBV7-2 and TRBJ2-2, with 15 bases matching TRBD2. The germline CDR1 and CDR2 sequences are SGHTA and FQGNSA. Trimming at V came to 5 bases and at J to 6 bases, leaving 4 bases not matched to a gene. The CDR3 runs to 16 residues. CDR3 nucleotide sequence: TGTGCCAGCAGCCCCCGGACTAGCGGGAGGGCCGGGGAGCTGTTTTTT. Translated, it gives CASSPRTSGRAGELFF.

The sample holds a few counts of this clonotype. CDR3: CASSLALAGEETQYF. For the CDR3, the DNA is TGTGCCAGCAGCTTAGCCTTAGCGGGAGAAGAGACCCAGTACTTC. The chain carries TRBV7-9 and TRBJ2-5; 9 bases match TRBD2. Germline CDR1 SEHNR, CDR2 FQNEAQ (reference sequence). J was trimmed by 3 bases and V by 0 bases; bases with no gene match: 2. This CDR3 region has 15 residues.

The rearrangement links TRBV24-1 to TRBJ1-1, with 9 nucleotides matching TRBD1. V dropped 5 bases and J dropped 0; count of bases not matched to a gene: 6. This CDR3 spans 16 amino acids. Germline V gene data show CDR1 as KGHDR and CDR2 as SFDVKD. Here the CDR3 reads CATSGWDRAMNTEAFF. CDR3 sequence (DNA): TGTGCCACCAGTGGGTGGGACAGGGCCATGAACACTGAAGCTTTCTTT.

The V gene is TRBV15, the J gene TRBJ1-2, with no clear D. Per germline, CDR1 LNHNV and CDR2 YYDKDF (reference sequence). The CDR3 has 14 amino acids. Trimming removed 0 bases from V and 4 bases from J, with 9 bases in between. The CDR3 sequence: CATSRDYPAYGYTF. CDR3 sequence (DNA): TGTGCCACCAGCAGAGATTATCCAGCCTATGGCTACACCTTC.

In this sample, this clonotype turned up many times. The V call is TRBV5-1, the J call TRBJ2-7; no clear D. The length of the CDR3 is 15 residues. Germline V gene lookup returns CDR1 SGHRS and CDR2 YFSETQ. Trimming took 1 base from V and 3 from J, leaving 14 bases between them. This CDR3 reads CASSLSTGISYEQYF. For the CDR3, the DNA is TGCGCCAGCAGCTTGAGTACGGGTATCAGCTACGAGCAGTACTTC.

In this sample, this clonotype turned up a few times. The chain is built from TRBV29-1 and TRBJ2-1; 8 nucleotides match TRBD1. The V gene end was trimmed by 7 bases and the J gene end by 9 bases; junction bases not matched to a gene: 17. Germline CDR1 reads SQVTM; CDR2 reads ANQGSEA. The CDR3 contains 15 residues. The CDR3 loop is CSGVGQGLGSGEQFF. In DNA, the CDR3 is TGCAGCGGGGTAGGACAGGGTTTAGGATCGGGTGAGCAGTTCTTC.

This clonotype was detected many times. The CDR3, as DNA: TGTGCCATCAGTGAAGCACTAGCTGAAGATACGCAGTATTTT. Its translation is CAISEALAEDTQYF. The chain couples TRBV10-3 to TRBJ2-3; D might be TRBD2 (6 bases). The germline CDR1 and CDR2 sequences are ENHRY and SYGVKD. The CDR3 sequence is 14 residues long. Trimming pared 3 bases from V and 5 bases from J, leaving 12 bases between.

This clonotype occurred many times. The CDR3 protein is CASSQGGWNYGYTF. In DNA form, the CDR3 reads TGTGCCAGCAGCCAAGGTGGCTGGAACTATGGCTACACCTTC. The V call is TRBV3-1, the J call TRBJ1-2; D gene unclear. Trimming shortened V by 1 base and J by 2 bases, and 8 bases separated the two germline ends. The CDR3 has 14 residues. Germline-derived CDR1 and CDR2 are LGHDT and YNNKEL (reference sequence).

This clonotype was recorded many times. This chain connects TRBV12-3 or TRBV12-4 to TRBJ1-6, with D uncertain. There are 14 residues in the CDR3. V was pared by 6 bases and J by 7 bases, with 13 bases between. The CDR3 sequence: CASREHARNSPLHF. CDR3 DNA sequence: TGTGCCAGCAGGGAACATGCCCGGAATTCACCCCTCCACTTT.

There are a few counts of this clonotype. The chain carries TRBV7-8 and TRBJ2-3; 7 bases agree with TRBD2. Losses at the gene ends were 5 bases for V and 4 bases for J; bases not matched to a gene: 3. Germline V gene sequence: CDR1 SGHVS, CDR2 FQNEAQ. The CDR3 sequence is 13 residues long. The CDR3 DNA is TGTGCCAGCAGCCTCGGACTAGCAGATACGCAGTATTTT. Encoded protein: CASSLGLADTQYF.

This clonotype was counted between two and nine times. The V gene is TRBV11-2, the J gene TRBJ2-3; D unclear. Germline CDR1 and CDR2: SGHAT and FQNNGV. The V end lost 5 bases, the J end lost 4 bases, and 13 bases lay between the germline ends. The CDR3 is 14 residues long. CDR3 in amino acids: CASSDRGVSDTQYF. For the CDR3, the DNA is TGTGCCAGCAGCGACCGAGGCGTTTCAGATACGCAGTATTTT. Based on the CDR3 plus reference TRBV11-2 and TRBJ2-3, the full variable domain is EAGVAQSPRYKIIEKRQSVAFWCNPISGHATLYWYQQILGQGPKLLIQFQNNGVVDDSQLPKDRFSAERLKGVDSTLKIQPAKLEDSAVYLCASSDRGVSDTQYFGPGTRLTVL.

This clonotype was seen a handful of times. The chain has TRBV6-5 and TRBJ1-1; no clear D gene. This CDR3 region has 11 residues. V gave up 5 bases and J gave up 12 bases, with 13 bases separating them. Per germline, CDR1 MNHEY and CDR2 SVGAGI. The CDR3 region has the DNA TGTGCCAGCAGTAGGGTCTTTGAGACTTTCTTT. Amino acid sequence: CASSRVFETFF.

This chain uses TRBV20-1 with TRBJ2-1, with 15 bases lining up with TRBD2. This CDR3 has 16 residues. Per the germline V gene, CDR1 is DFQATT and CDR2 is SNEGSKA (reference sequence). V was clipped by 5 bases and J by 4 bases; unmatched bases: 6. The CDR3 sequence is CSAGGLAGGLYNEQFF. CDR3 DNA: TGCAGTGCTGGGGGACTAGCGGGGGGCTTATACAATGAGCAGTTCTTC.

CDR3 DNA sequence: TGCAAAGCTAGCGAGCAAGAGACCCAGTACTTC. Translating gives CKASEQETQYF. The chain carries TRBV20-1 and TRBJ2-5, with D possibly TRBD2 on 6 matching bases. Looked up from germline, CDR1 is DFQATT and CDR2 is SNEGSKA (reference sequence). This CDR3 spans 11 amino acids.

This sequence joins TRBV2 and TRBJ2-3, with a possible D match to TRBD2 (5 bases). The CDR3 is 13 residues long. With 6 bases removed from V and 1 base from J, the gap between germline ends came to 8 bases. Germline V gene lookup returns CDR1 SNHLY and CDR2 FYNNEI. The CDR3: CASSTRGTDTQYF. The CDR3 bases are TGTGCCAGCAGCACGCGGGGCACAGATACGCAGTATTTT.

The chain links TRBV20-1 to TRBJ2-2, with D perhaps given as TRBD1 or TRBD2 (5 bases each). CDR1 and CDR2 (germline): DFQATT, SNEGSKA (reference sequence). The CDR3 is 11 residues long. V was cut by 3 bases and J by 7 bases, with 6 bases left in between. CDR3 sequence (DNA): TGCAGTGCTAGTGGGGGCGGGGAGCTGTTTTTT. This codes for CSASGGGELFF.